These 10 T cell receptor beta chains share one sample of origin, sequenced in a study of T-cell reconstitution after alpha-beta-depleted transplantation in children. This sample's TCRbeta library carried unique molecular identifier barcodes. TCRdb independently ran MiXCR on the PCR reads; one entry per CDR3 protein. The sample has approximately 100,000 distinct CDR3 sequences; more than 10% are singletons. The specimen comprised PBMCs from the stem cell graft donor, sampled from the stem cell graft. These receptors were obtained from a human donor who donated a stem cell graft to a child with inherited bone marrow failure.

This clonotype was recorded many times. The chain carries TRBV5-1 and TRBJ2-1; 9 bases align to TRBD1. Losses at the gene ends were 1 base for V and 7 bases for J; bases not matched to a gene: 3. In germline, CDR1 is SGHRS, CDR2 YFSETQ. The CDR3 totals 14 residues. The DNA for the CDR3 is TGCGCCAGCAGCTTGACGGACAGGGGAAATGAGCAGTTCTTC. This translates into CASSLTDRGNEQFF.

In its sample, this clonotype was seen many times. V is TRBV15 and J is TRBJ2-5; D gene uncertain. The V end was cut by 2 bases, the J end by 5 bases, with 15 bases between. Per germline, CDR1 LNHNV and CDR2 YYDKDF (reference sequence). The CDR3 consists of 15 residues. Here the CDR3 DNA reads TGTGCCACCAGCAGATTTTCCCGACCGGAGGAGACCCAGTACTTC. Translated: CATSRFSRPEETQYF.

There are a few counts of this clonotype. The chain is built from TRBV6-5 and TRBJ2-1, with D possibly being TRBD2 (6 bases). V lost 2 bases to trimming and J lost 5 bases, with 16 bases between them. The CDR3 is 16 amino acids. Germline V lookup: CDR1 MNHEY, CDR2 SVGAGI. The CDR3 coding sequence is TGTGCCAGCAGTTACCCCAGCGGAGGAGGGGACAATGAGCAGTTCTTC. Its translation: CASSYPSGGGDNEQFF.

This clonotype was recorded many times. As DNA, the CDR3 is TGTGCCAGCAGTTACCTGACAGAGAACCTATATAATTCACCCCTCCACTTT. Protein sequence: CASSYLTENLYNSPLHF. The chain is built from TRBV6-5 and TRBJ1-6, with a tentative D call TRBD1 (5 bases). The V and J ends lost 2 bases and 4 bases respectively, with 15 bases between them. Germline V gene lookup returns CDR1 MNHEY and CDR2 SVGAGI. This CDR3 is built from 17 residues.

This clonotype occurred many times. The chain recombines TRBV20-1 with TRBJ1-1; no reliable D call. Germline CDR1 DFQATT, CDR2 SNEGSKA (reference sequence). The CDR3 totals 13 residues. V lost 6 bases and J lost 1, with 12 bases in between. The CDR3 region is CSATRGGNTEAFF. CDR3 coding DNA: TGCAGTGCCACCCGTGGTGGGAACACTGAAGCTTTCTTT.

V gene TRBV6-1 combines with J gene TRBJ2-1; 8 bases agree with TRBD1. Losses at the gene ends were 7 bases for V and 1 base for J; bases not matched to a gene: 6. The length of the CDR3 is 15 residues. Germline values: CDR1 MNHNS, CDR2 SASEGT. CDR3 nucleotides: TGTGCCAGCAACCTAAGACAGGGGTCCTACAATGAGCAGTTCTTC. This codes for CASNLRQGSYNEQFF.

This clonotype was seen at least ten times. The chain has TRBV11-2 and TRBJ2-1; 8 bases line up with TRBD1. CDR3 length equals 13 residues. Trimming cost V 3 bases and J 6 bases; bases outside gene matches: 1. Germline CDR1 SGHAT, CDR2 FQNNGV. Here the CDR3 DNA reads TGTGCCAGCAGCTTTGGACAGGGCAATGAGCAGTTCTTC. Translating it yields CASSFGQGNEQFF.

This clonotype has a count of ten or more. The CDR3 sequence is CASSLAVGGPSDYEQYF. CDR3 coding DNA: TGTGCCAGCAGCTTAGCGGTCGGTGGCCCCTCGGACTACGAGCAGTACTTC. V gene TRBV7-8 combines with J gene TRBJ2-7, with D unclear. V was pared by 0 bases and J by 3 bases, with 18 bases between. The CDR3 covers 17 residues. CDR1 is SGHVS and CDR2 is FQNEAQ in the germline V gene. Full variable domain (remainder filled in from reference TRBV7-8 and TRBJ2-7): GAGVSQSPRYKVAKRGQDVALRCDPISGHVSLFWYQQALGQGPEFLTYFQNEAQLDKSGLPSDRFFAERPEGSVSTLKIQRTQQEDSAVYLCASSLAVGGPSDYEQYFGPGTRLTVT.

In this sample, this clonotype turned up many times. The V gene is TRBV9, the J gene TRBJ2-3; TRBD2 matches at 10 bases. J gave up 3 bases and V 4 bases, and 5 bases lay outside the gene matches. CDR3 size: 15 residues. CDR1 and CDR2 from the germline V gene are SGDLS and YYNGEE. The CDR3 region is CASSKSGGATDTQYF. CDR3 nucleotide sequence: TGTGCCAGCAGCAAAAGCGGGGGGGCAACAGATACGCAGTATTTT.

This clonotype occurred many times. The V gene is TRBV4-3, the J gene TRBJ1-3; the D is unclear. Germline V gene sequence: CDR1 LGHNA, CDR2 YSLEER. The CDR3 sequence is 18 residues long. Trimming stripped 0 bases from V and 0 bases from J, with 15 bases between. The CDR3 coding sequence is TGCGCCAGCAGCCAAGATCCAGGTGGCGTATCCTCTGGAAACACCATATATTTT. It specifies CASSQDPGGVSSGNTIYF.